This record looks at one TCR beta chain sequence and its context. The antigen remains unidentified. The data were taken from a study of shared clonotypes between healthy human individuals. Overall study context: There were three CD4 naive, three CD4 memory, two CD8 naive and one CD8 memory plates per donor. Study conclusions and caveats: It was anticipated that sequencing depth would influence how many clonotypes donors shared.

V was trimmed by 2 bases and J by 5 bases, leaving 13 bases between them. CDR1 and CDR2 (germline): MDHEN, SYDVKM. CDR3 length equals 14 residues. The study ran the assay at deep level. Libraries were prepared by immunoSEQ multiplex PCR; TCRdb keeps only in-frame clonotypes and omits some of them. The sample contains some 2,000,000 clones, 85% to 95% of which appear only once. The receptor's source is a man in his late teens or twenties in good health. The sequencing input was naive CD4+ T cells sorted from blood. Subset: CD45RA+ positively selected. The chain uses TRBV28 and TRBJ2-7; weak D call: TRBD2 (5 bases). The CDR3 DNA reads as TGTGCCAGCAGTTTAGTCGGGATGTGGGACGAGCAGTACTTC. It specifies CASSLVGMWDEQYF. The whole variable domain, remainder taken from reference TRBV28 and TRBJ2-7, is DVKVTQSSRYLVKRTGEKVFLECVQDMDHENMFWYRQDPGLGLRLIYFSYDVKMKEKGDIPEGYSVSREKKERFSLILESASTNQTSMYLCASSLVGMWDEQYFGPGTRLTVT.